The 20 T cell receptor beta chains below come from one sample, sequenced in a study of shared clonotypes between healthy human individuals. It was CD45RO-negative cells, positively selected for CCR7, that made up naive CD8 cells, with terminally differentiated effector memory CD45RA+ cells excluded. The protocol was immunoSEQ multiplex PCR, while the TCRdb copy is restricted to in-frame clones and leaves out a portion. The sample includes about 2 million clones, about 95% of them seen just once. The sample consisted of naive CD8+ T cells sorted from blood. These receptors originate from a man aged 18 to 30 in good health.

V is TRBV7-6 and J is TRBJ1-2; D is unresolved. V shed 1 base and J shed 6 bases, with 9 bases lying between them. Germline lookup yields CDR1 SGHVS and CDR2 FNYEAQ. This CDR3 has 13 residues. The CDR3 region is CASSLGIGNGYTF. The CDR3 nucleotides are TGTGCCAGCAGCTTAGGAATAGGCAATGGCTACACCTTC.

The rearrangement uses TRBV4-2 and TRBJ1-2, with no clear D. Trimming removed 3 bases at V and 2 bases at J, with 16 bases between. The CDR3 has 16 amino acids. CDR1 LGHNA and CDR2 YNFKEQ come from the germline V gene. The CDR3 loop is CASSQVEGLGNYGYTF. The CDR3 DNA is TGTGCCAGCAGCCAGGTGGAAGGGTTAGGAAACTATGGCTACACCTTC.

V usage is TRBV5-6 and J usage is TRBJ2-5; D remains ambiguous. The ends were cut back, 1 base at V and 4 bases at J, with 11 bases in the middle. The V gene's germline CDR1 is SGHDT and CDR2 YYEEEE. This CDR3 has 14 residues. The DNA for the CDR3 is TGTGCCAGCAGCTTGACCCCCAGCTCAGAGACCCAGTACTTC. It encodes CASSLTPSSETQYF.

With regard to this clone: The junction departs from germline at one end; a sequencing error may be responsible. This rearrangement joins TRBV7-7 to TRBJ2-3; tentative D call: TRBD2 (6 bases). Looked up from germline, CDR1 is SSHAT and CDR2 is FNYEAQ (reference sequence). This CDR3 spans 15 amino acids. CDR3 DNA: TGTGCTAGCAGCTTAGTGGGGGGTTCCGCCGATACGCAGTATTTT. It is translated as CASSLVGGSADTQYF.

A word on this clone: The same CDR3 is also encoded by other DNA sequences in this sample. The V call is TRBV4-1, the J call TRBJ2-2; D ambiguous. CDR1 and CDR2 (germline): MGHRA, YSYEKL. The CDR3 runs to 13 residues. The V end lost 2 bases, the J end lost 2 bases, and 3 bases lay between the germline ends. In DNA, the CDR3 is TGCGCCAGCAGCCAAACTAACACCGGGGAGCTGTTTTTT. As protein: CASSQTNTGELFF.

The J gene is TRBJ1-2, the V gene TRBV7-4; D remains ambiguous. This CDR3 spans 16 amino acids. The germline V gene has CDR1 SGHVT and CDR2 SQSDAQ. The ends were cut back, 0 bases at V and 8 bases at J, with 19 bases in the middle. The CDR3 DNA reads TGTGCCAGCAGCTTAGCTTGGGAGATAGGGATGGAGGGCTACACCTTC. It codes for CASSLAWEIGMEGYTF.

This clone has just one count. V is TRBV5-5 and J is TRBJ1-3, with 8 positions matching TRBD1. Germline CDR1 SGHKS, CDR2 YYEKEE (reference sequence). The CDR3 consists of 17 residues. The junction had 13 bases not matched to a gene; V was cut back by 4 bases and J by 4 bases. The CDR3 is CASSQPGQVARGNTIYF. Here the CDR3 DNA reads TGTGCCAGCAGCCAGCCGGGACAGGTGGCTAGAGGAAACACCATATATTTT. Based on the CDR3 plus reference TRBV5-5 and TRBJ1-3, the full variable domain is DAGVTQSPTHLIKTRGQQVTLRCSPISGHKSVSWYQQVLGQGPQFIFQYYEKEERGRGNFPDRFSARQFPNYSSELNVNALLLGDSALYLCASSQPGQVARGNTIYFGEGSWLTVV.

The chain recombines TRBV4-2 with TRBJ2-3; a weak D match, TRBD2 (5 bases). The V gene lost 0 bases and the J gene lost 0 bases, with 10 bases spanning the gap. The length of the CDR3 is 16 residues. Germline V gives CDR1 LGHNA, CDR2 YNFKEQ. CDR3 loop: CASSQEITGSTDTQYF. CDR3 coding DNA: TGTGCCAGCAGCCAAGAGATAACGGGGAGCACAGATACGCAGTATTTT.

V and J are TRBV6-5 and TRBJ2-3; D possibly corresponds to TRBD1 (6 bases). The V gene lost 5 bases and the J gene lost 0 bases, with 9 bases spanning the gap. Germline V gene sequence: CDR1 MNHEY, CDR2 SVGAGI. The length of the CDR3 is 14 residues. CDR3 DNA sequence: TGTGCCAGCAGTAACGACAGGAGCACAGATACGCAGTATTTT. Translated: CASSNDRSTDTQYF.

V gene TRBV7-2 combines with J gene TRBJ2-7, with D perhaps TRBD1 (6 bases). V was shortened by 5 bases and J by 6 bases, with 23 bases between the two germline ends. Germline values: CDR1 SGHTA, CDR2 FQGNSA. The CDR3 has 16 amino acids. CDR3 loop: CASSPKEGVFSVEQYF. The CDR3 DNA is TGTGCCAGCAGCCCGAAAGAGGGGGTTTTTTCTGTCGAGCAGTACTTC. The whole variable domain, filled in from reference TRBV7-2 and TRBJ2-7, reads GAGVSQSPSNKVTEKGKDVELRCDPISGHTALYWYRQSLGQGLEFLIYFQGNSAPDKSGLPSDRFSAERTGGSVSTLTIQRTQQEDSAVYLCASSPKEGVFSVEQYFGPGTRLTVT.

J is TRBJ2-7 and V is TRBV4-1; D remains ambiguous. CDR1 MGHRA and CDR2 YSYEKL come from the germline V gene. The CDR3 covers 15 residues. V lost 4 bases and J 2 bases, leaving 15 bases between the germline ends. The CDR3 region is CASSRNPGLPYEQYF. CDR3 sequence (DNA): TGCGCCAGCAGCCGTAATCCGGGCCTCCCCTACGAGCAGTACTTC.

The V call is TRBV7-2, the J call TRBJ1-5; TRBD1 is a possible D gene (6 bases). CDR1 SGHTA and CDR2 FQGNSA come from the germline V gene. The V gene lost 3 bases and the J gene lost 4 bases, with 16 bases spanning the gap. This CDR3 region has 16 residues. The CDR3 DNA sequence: TGTGCCAGCAGCTTCGGGGGCGCGTGGATGAATCAGCCCCAGCATTTT. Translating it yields CASSFGGAWMNQPQHF.

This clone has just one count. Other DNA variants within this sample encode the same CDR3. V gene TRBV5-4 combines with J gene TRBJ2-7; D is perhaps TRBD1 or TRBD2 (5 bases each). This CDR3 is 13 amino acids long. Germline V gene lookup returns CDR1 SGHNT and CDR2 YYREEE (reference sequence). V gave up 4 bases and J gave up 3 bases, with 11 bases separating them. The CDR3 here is CASSLGTDYEQYF. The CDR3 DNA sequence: TGTGCCAGCAGCCTCGGGACGGACTACGAGCAGTACTTC.

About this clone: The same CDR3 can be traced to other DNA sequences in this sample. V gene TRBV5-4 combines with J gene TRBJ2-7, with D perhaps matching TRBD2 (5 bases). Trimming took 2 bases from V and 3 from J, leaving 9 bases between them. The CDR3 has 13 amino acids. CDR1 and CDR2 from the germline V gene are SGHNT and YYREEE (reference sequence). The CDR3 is CASSLDRGYEQYF. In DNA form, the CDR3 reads TGTGCCAGCAGCTTAGATCGGGGCTACGAGCAGTACTTC.

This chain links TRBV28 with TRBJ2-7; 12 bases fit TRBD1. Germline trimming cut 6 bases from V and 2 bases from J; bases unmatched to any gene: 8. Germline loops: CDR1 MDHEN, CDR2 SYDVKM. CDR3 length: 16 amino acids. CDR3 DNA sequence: TGTGCCAGCAGGACTCACGGGACAGGGGGCACCTACGAGCAGTACTTC. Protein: CASRTHGTGGTYEQYF.

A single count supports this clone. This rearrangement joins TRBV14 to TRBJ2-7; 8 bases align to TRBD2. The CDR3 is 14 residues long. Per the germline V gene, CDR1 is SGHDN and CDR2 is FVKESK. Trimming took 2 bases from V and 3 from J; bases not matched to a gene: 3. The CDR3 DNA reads TGTGCCAGCAGCCAAAGCGGGAGTATCTACGAGCAGTACTTC. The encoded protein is CASSQSGSIYEQYF.

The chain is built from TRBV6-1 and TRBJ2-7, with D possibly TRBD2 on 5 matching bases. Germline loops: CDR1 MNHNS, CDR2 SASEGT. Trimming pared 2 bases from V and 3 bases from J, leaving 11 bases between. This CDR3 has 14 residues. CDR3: CASSELRAGYEQYF. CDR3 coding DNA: TGTGCCAGCAGTGAACTGAGGGCAGGCTACGAGCAGTACTTC.

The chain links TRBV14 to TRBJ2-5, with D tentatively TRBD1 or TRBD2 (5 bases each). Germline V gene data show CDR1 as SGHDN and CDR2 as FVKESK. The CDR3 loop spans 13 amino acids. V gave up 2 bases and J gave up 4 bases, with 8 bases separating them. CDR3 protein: CASSQWDGETQYF. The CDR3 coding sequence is TGTGCCAGCAGCCAATGGGACGGAGAGACCCAGTACTTC.

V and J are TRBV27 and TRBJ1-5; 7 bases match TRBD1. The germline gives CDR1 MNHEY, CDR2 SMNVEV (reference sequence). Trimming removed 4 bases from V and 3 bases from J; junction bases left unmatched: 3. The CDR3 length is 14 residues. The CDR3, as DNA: TGTGCCAGCAGTTCACAGGGGAACAATCAGCCCCAGCATTTT. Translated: CASSSQGNNQPQHF.

CDR3 DNA: TGTGCCACCAGCAGTAGACAGGGGGCTTACTATGGCTACACCTTC. Its protein is CATSSRQGAYYGYTF. The V gene is TRBV15, the J gene TRBJ1-2; 10 bases are a match to TRBD1. Germline V gene lookup returns CDR1 LNHNV and CDR2 YYDKDF (reference sequence). V gave up 3 bases and J gave up 3 bases; unmatched junction bases: 4. This CDR3 has 15 residues.